One sample yielded the 20 T cell receptor beta chains listed below, sequenced in a study of T cell clonality in common variable immunodeficiency. Regarding the study as a whole: In common variable immunodeficiency, TCR beta chains reportedly carried fewer deletions and N-nucleotide insertions.

Sequenced by immunoSEQ multiplex PCR; TCRdb stores in-frame clones only, minus some. The sample shows about 26,000 clones, no singletons; the ten largest hold roughly 24%. The antigens these receptors bind are not known. Sequenced input: peripheral blood mononuclear cells. These receptors were obtained from a human donor with common variable immunodeficiency.

This clone was picked up many times. The read terminates 3 residues ahead of where the CDR3 ends, so the germline J gene completes it. The chain joins TRBV29-1 to TRBJ1-5; 10 bases line up with TRBD1. V trimming: 6 bases; J trimming: 3 bases; junction bases outside the gene matches: 5. Germline CDR1 SQVTM, CDR2 ANQGSEA. The CDR3 extends over 14 amino acids. CDR3 DNA (partial): TGCAGCGTCCGGGACAGGGGTTACAATCAGCCC. Its translation: CSVRDRGYNQP. In full, the CDR3 is CSVRDRGYNQPQHF.

There are many counts of this clone. The read terminates 3 residues before the CDR3 end, so the remaining end is supplied by the germline J gene. V is TRBV4-1 and J is TRBJ2-7; TRBD2 aligns across 7 bases. The CDR3 has 15 residues. Germline values: CDR1 MGHRA, CDR2 YSYEKL. Trimming cost V 4 bases and J 3 bases; bases outside gene matches: 9. The CDR3 loop reads CASSPDGGVVYEQYF. CDR3 bases read: TGCGCCAGCAGCCCTGATGGGGGGGTAGTCTACGAG.

This clone was recorded at least ten times. The CDR3 end is not reached by the read, which stops 3 residues before it; the germline J gene fills it in. The J gene is TRBJ2-7, the V gene TRBV20-1, with 8 positions matching TRBD1. With 5 bases clipped from V and 3 bases from J, the junction kept 3 bases outside the gene matches. There are 12 residues in the CDR3. Germline CDR1 DFQATT, CDR2 SNEGSKA (reference sequence). The CDR3 is CSALGQGYEQYF. The DNA read from the CDR3 is TGCAGTGCTCTCGGACAGGGCTACGAG.

This clone showed up just a few times. Read coverage stops 3 residues before the CDR3 terminus; the germline J gene supplies the remainder. The V call is TRBV7-9, the J call TRBJ2-7; 11 bases align to TRBD1. The CDR3 consists of 15 residues. J gave up 1 base and V 5 bases, and 4 bases lay outside the gene matches. CDR1 SEHNR and CDR2 FQNEAQ come from the germline V gene (reference sequence). The part of the CDR3 DNA that was read is TGTGCCAGCAGCGCGTGGGACAGGGGGTCCTACGAG. Translated: CASSAWDRGSYE. The CDR3 in its entirety is CASSAWDRGSYEQYF.

This clone has more than one count but fewer than ten. Coverage ceases 3 residues before the CDR3 finishes, and the germline J gene fills in the end. This sequence joins TRBV7-3 and TRBJ1-1; 11 bases are a match to TRBD1. Germline V gene lookup returns CDR1 SGHTA and CDR2 FQGTGA. The J segment lost 6 bases and the V segment lost 2 bases, leaving 14 bases of the junction unmatched. The CDR3 has 18 amino acids. The DNA read from the CDR3 is TGTGCCAGCAGCTTACTGCCGGGACAGGGGGGTATTATTTCTGAA. This encodes CASSLLPGQGGIISE. Given in full, the CDR3 is CASSLLPGQGGIISEAFF.

This clone showed up many times. The CDR3 end falls 3 residues outside the read, so it is completed with the germline J gene. The genes are TRBV7-6 and TRBJ2-7; no clear D. Germline V lookup: CDR1 SGHVS, CDR2 FNYEAQ. The CDR3 consists of 12 residues. V gave up 5 bases and J gave up 5 bases, with 10 bases separating them. This chain's CDR3 is CASSANKDEQYF. The sequenced CDR3 bases are TGTGCCAGCAGCGCCAATAAGGACGAG.

This clone was picked up many times. The read finishes 3 residues shy of the CDR3 end, and the germline J gene is used to complete it. The J gene is TRBJ2-2, the V gene TRBV20-1, with 8 bases identical to TRBD2. Per the germline V gene, CDR1 is DFQATT and CDR2 is SNEGSKA (reference sequence). V shed 0 bases and J 5 bases; nucleotides not matched to a gene: 8. The CDR3 runs 16 residues. The sequenced CDR3 bases are TGCAGTGCTAGAGATAGAGGGGCGGGGGGAACCGGGGAG. It translates to CSARDRGAGGTGE. From start to end, the CDR3 is CSARDRGAGGTGELFF.

This clone was seen many times. The sequence runs out 3 residues before the end of the CDR3; the remainder is reconstructed from the germline J gene. V is TRBV7-6 and J is TRBJ2-3; possibly TRBD1 for D (5 bases). The CDR3 covers 16 residues. The germline V and J ends were trimmed by 5 bases and 2 bases, with 17 bases remaining between them. CDR1 is SGHVS and CDR2 is FNYEAQ in the germline V gene. The CDR3 DNA, read in part, is TGTGCCAGCAGCGCGCAAAGGGGTACCCCCACAGATACG. Translated: CASSAQRGTPTDT. The full CDR3 is CASSAQRGTPTDTQYF.

On this clone itself: The read ends 3 residues before the CDR3 terminus; that terminus is restored from the germline J gene. This sequence joins TRBV11-3 and TRBJ2-2; D gene uncertain. This CDR3 has 13 residues. The V end lost 3 bases, the J end lost 4 bases, and 6 bases lay between the germline ends. CDR1 is SGHNT and CDR2 is YENEEA in the germline V gene. Partial CDR3 DNA: TGTGCCAGCAGCTTCAGTCCCACCGGGGAG. It translates to CASSFSPTGE. The full-length CDR3 reads as CASSFSPTGELFF.

The sample holds many counts of this clone. The read ends 3 residues shy of where the CDR3 ends; the end is completed using the germline J gene. The chain employs TRBV5-1 and TRBJ2-5; 8 nucleotides align to TRBD2. The germline V gene has CDR1 SGHRS and CDR2 YFSETQ. The ends lost 4 bases at V and 3 bases at J; junction bases unmatched: 14. The CDR3 is made up of 17 amino acids. CDR3 sequence: CASSRTNSREAKETQYF. Incomplete CDR3 DNA: TGCGCCAGCAGCCGAACGAATTCGCGGGAGGCAAAAGAGACC.

In the case of this clone: Coverage ceases 3 residues before the CDR3 finishes, and the germline J gene fills in the end. The V and J genes are TRBV20-1 and TRBJ2-1, with TRBD1 matching over 7 bases. After removal of 3 bases from V and 3 bases from J, the junction contained 14 bases not matched to a gene. Germline loops: CDR1 DFQATT, CDR2 SNEGSKA (reference sequence). The CDR3 consists of 17 residues. The CDR3 DNA, read in part, is TGCAGTGCTAGGGTAGGGGGCGGACGCCTACTCTACAATGAG. This translates into CSARVGGGRLLYNE. The complete CDR3 reads CSARVGGGRLLYNEQFF.

This clone was observed many times. The read gets to within 3 residues of the CDR3 end, and the germline J gene fills in the rest. The rearrangement joins TRBV29-1 to TRBJ2-5; a possible D gene is TRBD1 (6 bases). The CDR3 consists of 20 residues. Germline V lookup: CDR1 SQVTM, CDR2 ANQGSEA. The V end was cut by 0 bases, the J end by 3 bases, with 29 bases between. CDR3 residues: CSVEDRDTLIGRSDKETQYF. The part of the CDR3 DNA that was read is TGCAGCGTTGAAGATAGGGACACCCTTATCGGGCGCAGCGATAAAGAGACC. Complete variable domain (other parts from reference TRBV29-1 and TRBJ2-5): SAVISQKPSRDICQRGTSLTIQCQVDSQVTMMFWYRQQPGQSLTLIATANQGSEATYESGFVIDKFPISRPNLTFSTLTVSNMSPEDSSIYLCSVEDRDTLIGRSDKETQYFGPGTRLLVL.

This clone was counted at least ten times. The sequence runs out 3 residues before the end of the CDR3; the remainder is reconstructed from the germline J gene. J is TRBJ1-2 and V is TRBV6-1; 10 bases align to TRBD1. Germline CDR1 and CDR2: MNHNS and SASEGT. This CDR3 has 17 residues. Losses at the gene ends were 1 base for V and 5 bases for J; bases not matched to a gene: 10. The CDR3 bases that were read are TGTGCCAGCAGTGAAGGTGTGGGGACAGGGGAAAGGTATGGC. Protein sequence: CASSEGVGTGERYG. The whole CDR3 sequence is CASSEGVGTGERYGYTF.

This clone was detected ten times or more. Sequencing ends 3 residues short of the CDR3 end; the germline J gene provides the rest. The chain joins TRBV14 to TRBJ2-6, with a weak D call TRBD2 (6 bases). CDR1 and CDR2 (germline): SGHDN, FVKESK. Trimming removed 5 bases from V and 0 bases from J, with 11 bases in between. This CDR3 has 16 amino acids. The chain's CDR3 is CASSSGGYSGANVLTF. The covered CDR3 bases are TGTGCCAGCAGCTCAGGAGGGTACTCTGGGGCCAACGTC.

This clone was seen at least ten times. The read halts 3 residues ahead of the CDR3 end, with the missing end drawn from the germline J gene. This chain links TRBV5-5 with TRBJ2-3; D uncertain. Germline V gene sequence: CDR1 SGHKS, CDR2 YYEKEE (reference sequence). Trimming removed 1 base at V and 8 bases at J, with 11 bases between. This CDR3 comprises 13 residues. Partial CDR3 DNA: TGTGCCAGCAGCTTGTCTGAAGAGGCTACG. Translated, it gives CASSLSEEAT. The full CDR3 protein reads CASSLSEEATQYF.

A remark on this clone: The observed sequence ends 3 residues before the CDR3 terminus, with the missing tail filled in from the germline J gene. The chain combines TRBV30 with TRBJ2-1, with D possibly TRBD2 on 7 matching bases. CDR1 and CDR2 (germline): GTSNPN, SVGIG (reference sequence). Trimming removed 5 bases from V and 7 bases from J, with 12 bases in between. The CDR3 spans 12 residues. The CDR3 region is CAWGRGLNEQFF. The CDR3 DNA, read in part, is TGTGCCTGGGGGCGGGGGCTGAATGAG.

This clone has ten or more counts. The read stops 3 residues short of the end of the CDR3; the missing end is completed from the germline J gene. The J gene is TRBJ2-3, the V gene TRBV6-2 or TRBV6-3; D is unclear. V was clipped by 2 bases and J by 5 bases, with 11 bases between them. Germline V gene data show CDR1 as MNHEY and CDR2 as SVGEGT. The CDR3 loop spans 14 amino acids. The CDR3 region is CASSYLPRIDTQYF. The covered CDR3 bases are TGTGCCAGCAGTTACCTACCGCGGATAGATACG.

This clone was seen repeatedly, ten times or more. The read comes to an end 3 residues before the CDR3 does, leaving the germline J gene to fill in the end. The J gene is TRBJ1-5, the V gene TRBV18, with a weak D call TRBD1 (6 bases). Germline V gene data show CDR1 as KGHSH and CDR2 as LQKENI. Trimming removed 6 bases at V and 6 bases at J, with 15 bases between. CDR3 length: 14 residues. The CDR3 is CASSQQGGTQPQHF. The covered CDR3 bases are TGTGCCAGCTCTCAACAGGGAGGTACTCAGCCC. Using reference TRBV18 and TRBJ1-5 for the parts outside the CDR3, the full variable domain is NAGVMQNPRHLVRRRGQEARLRCSPMKGHSHVYWYRQLPEEGLKFMVYLQKENIIDESGMPKERFSAEFPKEGPSILRIQQVVRGDSAAYFCASSQQGGTQPQHFGDGTRLSIL.

This clone appeared a few times. From the germline J gene comes the end of the CDR3, since the read stops 3 residues before it. The gene calls are TRBV20-1 and TRBJ1-2, with TRBD1 as a possible D gene (5 bases). The CDR3 runs 13 residues. Trimming took 5 bases from V and 0 from J, leaving 10 bases between them. Germline V gene lookup returns CDR1 DFQATT and CDR2 SNEGSKA (reference sequence). CDR3 sequence reads: CSAEEQANYGYTF. The CDR3 DNA, read in part, is TGCAGTGCTGAGGAACAGGCTAACTATGGC.

This clone was seen a handful of times. From the germline J gene comes the end of the CDR3, since the read stops 3 residues before it. V usage is TRBV20-1 and J usage is TRBJ1-2; 8 bases fit TRBD1. CDR3 size: 14 residues. In germline, CDR1 is DFQATT, CDR2 SNEGSKA (reference sequence). V lost 6 bases to trimming and J lost 4 bases; unmatched junction nucleotides: 10. CDR3 sequence reads: CSAPVDRGTYGYTF. Partial CDR3 DNA: TGCAGTGCCCCCGTCGACAGGGGCACCTATGGC.